These T cell receptor beta chains were read from a single sample in a study of blood T cell repertoires in COVID-19. TCRdb's copy holds only in-frame clones and misses some; the assay was immunoSEQ multiplex PCR. The sample records about 230,000 clones, 75% to 90% being singletons. The sample consisted of peripheral blood. The receptors were gathered from a middle-aged man with acute or convalescent COVID-19. Both conserved end residues are trimmed from each CDR3. The D gene is left open where the match is weak.

v_call cdr3_length d_call cdr3_aa
TRBV29-1 10 - SVEQGSYGYT
TRBV6-6 13 TRBD1 ASSYPGQYNQPQH
TRBV30 11 - AWSRGQGFGYT
TRBV11-3 12 TRBD1 ASSPGQGADEQF
TRBV25-1 8 - ASSQTTTF
TRBV6-5 11 - ASSLQGNYGYT
TRBV12-5 12 TRBD1 ASGVGQNNQPQH
TRBV20-1 9 - SPTRTIEAF
TRBV18 12 - ASSPREAIDTQY
TRBV13 11 - ASMGAPYNEQF
TRBV7-3 11 - ASSPGGIAEAF
TRBV5-1 10 - ASSLGSGEQY
TRBV4-2 12 - ASSPQLIQETQY
TRBV5-1 13 - ASSLGQGNTGELF
TRBV6-2/TRBV6-3 10 - ASSFQNTEAF